The 28 T cell receptor beta chains below come from one sample, sequenced in a study of T cells in localized non-small cell lung cancer. Some clones are missing from TCRdb's copy, which holds only in-frame ones; the method was immunoSEQ multiplex PCR. This table holds under 35,000 clones, 80% to 95% found once. The sequencing here drew on peripheral blood, taken before any cancer treatment. The receptors originated from a female donor of 60 years or more with stage I lung adenocarcinoma.

The rearrangement links TRBV19 to TRBJ1-2; 7 bases align to TRBD1. Germline trimming cut 7 bases from V and 4 bases from J; bases unmatched to any gene: 12. The CDR3 is 15 residues long. CDR1 and CDR2 (germline): LNHDA, SQIVND (reference sequence). The DNA of the CDR3 is TGTGCCAGTAATTTTAGGGACAGCAAAACCTATGGCTACACCTTC. Translated: CASNFRDSKTYGYTF.

The V and J genes are TRBV7-2 and TRBJ2-5; a possible D gene is TRBD2 (5 bases). V lost 1 base and J 5 bases, leaving 14 bases between the germline ends. Germline assignment: CDR1 SGHTA and CDR2 FQGNSA. This CDR3 region has 15 residues. CDR3 sequence (DNA): TGTGCCAGCAGCTTAGTTTGGGGAGTTGCCGAGACCCAGTACTTC. As protein: CASSLVWGVAETQYF.

This sequence joins TRBV19 and TRBJ1-6, with TRBD1 matching over 8 bases. Looked up from germline, CDR1 is LNHDA and CDR2 is SQIVND (reference sequence). The CDR3 sequence is 13 residues long. V lost 6 bases to trimming and J lost 9 bases; unmatched junction nucleotides: 4. In nucleotides, the CDR3 is TGTGCCAGTAGAACGACAGGGGTTTCACCCCTCCACTTT. Translation gives CASRTTGVSPLHF.

CDR3 sequence: CASSPSGGNTGELFF. CDR3 in DNA: TGTGCCAGCAGCCCTAGCGGGGGAAACACCGGGGAGCTGTTTTTT. The rearrangement uses TRBV7-9 and TRBJ2-2, with 10 positions matching TRBD2. This CDR3 has 15 amino acids. Germline trimming cut 5 bases from V and 2 bases from J; bases unmatched to any gene: 2. Germline V gene data show CDR1 as SEHNR and CDR2 as FQNEAQ (reference sequence). The full variable domain, its missing parts supplied by reference TRBV7-9 and TRBJ2-2, is DTGVSQNPRHKITKRGQNVTFRCDPISEHNRLYWYRQTLGQGPEFLTYFQNEAQLEKSRLLSDRFSAERPKGSFSTLEIQRTEQGDSAMYLCASSPSGGNTGELFFGEGSRLTVL.

The table lists this clone with a count of one. The V gene is TRBV18, the J gene TRBJ1-5; D not certain. Per germline, CDR1 KGHSH and CDR2 LQKENI. CDR3 length: 14 amino acids. V was clipped by 4 bases and J by 4 bases, with 11 bases between them. CDR3 nucleotides: TGTGCCAGCTCACTAGGCCAGATAAATCAGCCCCAGCATTTT. Encoded protein: CASSLGQINQPQHF.

The V gene is TRBV6-5, the J gene TRBJ2-5; unclear D gene. V dropped 5 bases and J dropped 4 bases, with 5 bases sitting between them. From germline, CDR1 is MNHEY and CDR2 SVGAGI. CDR3 length: 11 residues. The CDR3 sequence: CASSSPETQYF. CDR3 nucleotide sequence: TGTGCCAGCAGTAGCCCAGAGACCCAGTACTTC.

The rearrangement joins TRBV11-2 to TRBJ2-1; D might be TRBD1 (6 bases). The V end lost 5 bases, the J end lost 4 bases, and 12 bases lay between the germline ends. CDR1 and CDR2 (germline): SGHAT, FQNNGV. CDR3 length: 14 amino acids. The CDR3 DNA reads as TGTGCCAGCAGCCCCGGGACACAATACAATGAGCAGTTCTTC. Translating it yields CASSPGTQYNEQFF.

The J gene is TRBJ2-1, the V gene TRBV4-1; a possible D gene is TRBD1 (5 bases). The V gene's germline CDR1 is MGHRA and CDR2 YSYEKL. The CDR3 has 18 residues. V gave up 1 base and J gave up 1 base, with 17 bases separating them. Written as DNA, the CDR3 is TGCGCCAGCAGCCAAGTTCCCCGGCAGGGCGGATCCTACAATGAGCAGTTCTTC. Translating it yields CASSQVPRQGGSYNEQFF.

This sequence joins TRBV11-2 and TRBJ2-2; 12 bases match TRBD2. The CDR3 spans 16 residues. CDR1 SGHAT and CDR2 FQNNGV come from the germline V gene. The V segment lost 1 base and the J segment 7 bases; nucleotides outside the gene matches: 4. CDR3 residues: CASSLATSGGFGELFF. CDR3 coding DNA: TGTGCCAGCAGCTTAGCAACTAGCGGGGGGTTCGGGGAGCTGTTTTTT. Combining the CDR3 with reference TRBV11-2 and TRBJ2-2 gives the whole variable domain EAGVAQSPRYKIIEKRQSVAFWCNPISGHATLYWYQQILGQGPKLLIQFQNNGVVDDSQLPKDRFSAERLKGVDSTLKIQPAKLEDSAVYLCASSLATSGGFGELFFGEGSRLTVL.

This chain connects TRBV27 to TRBJ2-5; maybe TRBD2 (6 bases). The CDR3 runs to 15 residues. Trimming stripped 5 bases from V and 4 bases from J, with 17 bases between. CDR1 MNHEY and CDR2 SMNVEV come from the germline V gene (reference sequence). Here the CDR3 DNA reads TGTGCCAGCAGTCTGGAGTGGGGGGACGGAGAGACCCAGTACTTC. Encoded protein: CASSLEWGDGETQYF.

This chain joins TRBV5-1 and TRBJ2-1; possible D gene TRBD2, 5 bases. Trimming shortened V by 4 bases and J by 3 bases, and 11 bases separated the two germline ends. Germline V CDR1 and CDR2: SGHRS, YFSETQ. The length of the CDR3 is 14 residues. The CDR3 loop reads CASSPHRGYNEQFF. DNA of the CDR3: TGCGCCAGCAGCCCCCACCGGGGCTACAATGAGCAGTTCTTC.

In regard to this clone: This specimen includes other DNA sequences encoding the same CDR3. The J gene is TRBJ1-2, the V gene TRBV29-1; 10 positions agree with TRBD1. CDR1 SQVTM and CDR2 ANQGSEA come from the germline V gene. The ends lost 2 bases at V and 8 bases at J; junction bases unmatched: 2. This CDR3 spans 12 amino acids. The CDR3 coding sequence is TGCAGCGTTGAAAGGGACAGGGGCGGCTACACCTTC. Its translation is CSVERDRGGYTF. The full variable domain, completed using reference TRBV29-1 and TRBJ1-2, is SAVISQKPSRDICQRGTSLTIQCQVDSQVTMMFWYRQQPGQSLTLIATANQGSEATYESGFVIDKFPISRPNLTFSTLTVSNMSPEDSSIYLCSVERDRGGYTFGSGTRLTVV.

On this clone itself: At one of its ends the junction is not consistent with the germline gene, which may arise from a read error. The rearrangement uses TRBV30 and TRBJ1-2; no clear D. The CDR3 extends over 11 amino acids. Germline CDR1 GTSNPN, CDR2 SVGIG (reference sequence). CDR3 sequence reads: CAWGVNYGYTF. The CDR3 DNA follows: TGTGCCTGGGGTGTAAACTATGGCTACACCTTC.

The rearrangement links TRBV27 to TRBJ2-5; 16 bases are shared with TRBD2. This CDR3 is 16 amino acids long. V was pared by 4 bases and J by 6 bases, with 5 bases of the junction left unmatched. Per germline, CDR1 MNHEY and CDR2 SMNVEV (reference sequence). The CDR3 DNA follows: TGTGCCAGCAGTTCCGGGACTAGCGGGGGGGCACAGACCCAGTACTTC. Its translation is CASSSGTSGGAQTQYF.

This sequence joins TRBV5-1 and TRBJ1-2, with TRBD1 matching over 7 bases. The CDR3 contains 14 residues. The ends lost 5 bases at V and 8 bases at J; junction bases unmatched: 12. Germline V gives CDR1 SGHRS, CDR2 YFSETQ. The CDR3 protein is CASSYQGQGDGYTF. The CDR3 DNA is TGCGCCAGCAGTTACCAGGGGCAGGGGGACGGCTACACCTTC.

The CDR3 DNA sequence: TGTGCCTGGAGTGTACAGCACAATGAGCAGTTCTTC. This gives the protein CAWSVQHNEQFF. The rearrangement uses TRBV30 and TRBJ2-1; D not certain. Germline V gene data show CDR1 as GTSNPN and CDR2 as SVGIG (reference sequence). Trimming left V 0 bases short and J 5 bases short, with 5 bases between. The CDR3 length is 12 residues.

This clone has a single count. The chain combines TRBV30 with TRBJ2-3; TRBD2 matches 7 bases. The CDR3 consists of 15 residues. Losses at the gene ends were 3 bases for V and 1 base for J; bases not matched to a gene: 7. Germline lookup yields CDR1 GTSNPN and CDR2 SVGIG (reference sequence). CDR3 coding DNA: TGTGCCTGGAGGGGCGGGAGCGGGGGCACAGATACGCAGTATTTT. It yields the protein CAWRGGSGGTDTQYF.

The chain joins TRBV28 to TRBJ2-1; no reliable D call. Trimming cost V 2 bases and J 6 bases, with 5 bases left between them. This CDR3 has 12 residues. From germline, CDR1 is MDHEN and CDR2 SYDVKM. CDR3 in DNA: TGTGCCAGCAGTTTAAAGGGCAATGAGCAGTTCTTC. This sequence encodes CASSLKGNEQFF.

This clone was seen a few times. This CDR3 reads CASSVDGRPGNTIYF. The CDR3, as DNA: TGTGCCAGCAGCGTAGACGGTCGCCCTGGAAACACCATATATTTT. The chain employs TRBV9 and TRBJ1-3; no firm D call. CDR3 length: 15 amino acids. Trimming left V 0 bases short and J 2 bases short, with 9 bases between. Germline V gene data show CDR1 as SGDLS and CDR2 as YYNGEE.

This chain links TRBV19 with TRBJ2-1; the match to TRBD1 covers 8 bases. Germline trimming cut 7 bases from V and 9 bases from J; bases unmatched to any gene: 14. The CDR3 contains 15 residues. Germline assignment: CDR1 LNHDA and CDR2 SQIVND (reference sequence). CDR3 loop: CASMLGQALGSEQFF. The CDR3 nucleotides read TGTGCCAGTATGCTGGGACAGGCCTTGGGGAGTGAGCAGTTCTTC.

The CDR3 DNA follows: TGTGCCAGCAGCCCGGACAGGGGGATCTACGAGCAGTACTTC. Its protein product is CASSPDRGIYEQYF. The J gene is TRBJ2-7, the V gene TRBV5-4; 10 nucleotides match TRBD1. There are 14 residues in the CDR3. The germline gives CDR1 SGHNT, CDR2 YYREEE (reference sequence). The V segment lost 4 bases and the J segment 3 bases; nucleotides outside the gene matches: 4.

The chain combines TRBV4-1 with TRBJ1-3; D call uncertain. The CDR3 loop spans 15 amino acids. Per germline, CDR1 MGHRA and CDR2 YSYEKL. The ends were cut back, 3 bases at V and 3 bases at J, with 12 bases in the middle. The CDR3 coding sequence is TGCGCCAGCAGCCAGGGATTTGGGAGTGGAAACACCATATATTTT. Translated, it gives CASSQGFGSGNTIYF.

The genes are TRBV4-2 and TRBJ2-2; 8 positions agree with TRBD1. The V and J ends lost 4 bases and 11 bases, in that order; junction bases with no gene match: 12. Germline CDR1 is LGHNA and CDR2 is YNFKEQ. The CDR3 extends over 15 amino acids. CDR3 sequence (DNA): TGTGCCAGCAGCCCGATCGGGACAGGCGACTCCGAGCTGTTTTTT. Its translation: CASSPIGTGDSELFF.

V gene TRBV5-6 combines with J gene TRBJ2-1, with 8 bases fitting TRBD2. CDR1 and CDR2 (germline): SGHDT, YYEEEE. The CDR3 totals 14 residues. Trimming cost V 2 bases and J 8 bases; bases outside gene matches: 6. The CDR3 DNA sequence: TGTGCCAGCAGCTTAACGGGGGGGCCATATGAGCAGTTCTTC. Translating gives CASSLTGGPYEQFF.

The CDR3 reads CASSERAPGLGADTQYF. In DNA form, the CDR3 reads TGTGCCAGCAGTGAAAGGGCCCCGGGACTAGGTGCAGATACGCAGTATTTT. V and J are TRBV6-1 and TRBJ2-3; 8 bases match TRBD2. CDR3 length: 17 residues. Trimming removed 2 bases from V and 4 bases from J; junction bases left unmatched: 11. Germline CDR1 reads MNHNS; CDR2 reads SASEGT.

The V and J genes are TRBV7-3 and TRBJ2-1; TRBD1 aligns across 7 bases. The length of the CDR3 is 13 residues. Germline trimming cut 1 base from V and 12 bases from J; bases unmatched to any gene: 6. Germline V gene sequence: CDR1 SGHTA, CDR2 FQGTGA. The CDR3 protein is CASSLNRGDGQFF. CDR3 nucleotide sequence: TGTGCCAGCAGCTTAAACAGGGGAGATGGGCAGTTCTTC. The full variable domain, rest sourced from reference TRBV7-3 and TRBJ2-1, is GAGVSQTPSNKVTEKGKYVELRCDPISGHTALYWYRQSLGQGPEFLIYFQGTGAADDSGLPNDRFFAVRPEGSVSTLKIQRTERGDSAVYLCASSLNRGDGQFFGPGTRLTVL.

Only a few counts were recorded for this clone. The chain uses TRBV27 and TRBJ1-1; D is undetermined. The CDR3 runs to 14 residues. The germline V gene has CDR1 MNHEY and CDR2 SMNVEV (reference sequence). Trimming took 5 bases from V and 1 from J, leaving 11 bases between them. Here the CDR3 DNA reads TGTGCCAGCAGTCCATACCGACAGAACACTGAAGCTTTCTTT. Residues: CASSPYRQNTEAFF.

This clone has more than one count but fewer than ten. J is TRBJ1-2 and V is TRBV30; possible D gene TRBD1, 5 bases. CDR1 is GTSNPN, CDR2 SVGIG, per germline (reference sequence). V dropped 4 bases and J dropped 8 bases, with 17 bases sitting between them. The CDR3 consists of 13 residues. CDR3 DNA sequence: TGTGCCTGGACCGACGTTGGGGCGGGAGGCTACACCTTC. Translation gives CAWTDVGAGGYTF. Filled out from reference TRBV30 and TRBJ1-2, the complete variable domain reads SQTIHQWPATLVQPVGSPLSLECTVEGTSNPNLYWYRQAAGRGLQLLFYSVGIGQISSEVPQNLSASRPQDRQFILSSKKLLLSDSGFYLCAWTDVGAGGYTFGSGTRLTVV.